This T cell receptor beta chain was identified during a study of blood T cell repertoires in COVID-19 (dated by TCRdb to 2020 to 2022). For the study in its entirety: Samples covering the acute and convalescent phases of COVID-19 were provided by collaborators in the United States, Italy and Spain. The prospective study material was composed of cDNA or gDNA derived from T cells, B-cell-depleted T cells, or PBMCs. Deeply sampled blood TCRbeta repertoires from subjects exposed to, actively infected with, or recovered from COVID-19 were included in the dataset. A freely available public database, intended as a resource for researchers studying the immune response to SARS-CoV-2, is where the repertoires were released. Samples were obtained from the ongoing ImmuneRACE study (first 160 participants) and from 1,254 subjects provided by 6 global collaborators. Sample metadata almost always included a de-identified subject ID, COVID-19 status, age in years and sex. Where available, HLA class I and class II types were obtained from metadata supplied by the sample provider rather than from assay-based typing. What the research found in general, with its limitations: The quantity of clinical and demographic metadata differed by source and by participant and was supplied without curation.

TCRbeta CDR3 regions were amplified from genomic DNA by means of the immunoSEQ Assay, a bias-controlled multiplex PCR. Per the original workflow: The number of nucleated cells in each sample was estimated from the amplification of reference gene primers within the assay. To quantify the absolute abundance of each unique TCRbeta CDR3 rearrangement, sequence reads were collapsed and filtered. For each sample, productive Simpson clonality was calculated as the square root of Simpson's diversity index across productive rearrangements. The table comes from immuneACCESS by way of TCRdb, which keeps in-frame sequences with V and J called. Part of the clones is missing from these tables; in studies checked, under half for an unresolved V gene and the rest for unknown reasons. The V and J calls and clone size come from that table; D and trimming were worked out from the DNA. The sample has 35,000 to 50,000 clones on record, about four fifths of them singletons. The biggest ten clones account for under 30% of the sample.

There are 13 amino acids in the CDR3, from cysteine to phenylalanine inclusive. The retained sequence is limited to the CDR3, 39 bases, with the frame set at the first base. Deletion took 4 bases off V and 4 bases off J, with a span of 11 bases between the germline ends. CDR1 and CDR2 are drawn from the germline V gene (reference sequence): SEHNR, FQNEAQ. The collaborating institutions used their own protocols to collect whole blood in K2EDTA tubes. For TCRbeta analysis, collaborators shipped samples in one of three forms: frozen whole blood, isolated PBMCs, or DNA extracted from either of those sample types. A remark on this clone: Its recognized antigen is unknown. Base quality data are lacking; no much larger clone is found one base away.

The source of this sequence is a human donor with acute or convalescent COVID-19. The donor label of this sample is uncertain. The chain is made from TRBV7-9 and TRBJ2-7; the D region possibly corresponds to TRBD1 (5 bases align). The sample comprised peripheral blood. The CDR3 protein is CASSSGASYEQYF. The nucleotide sequence reads as follows: TGTGCCAGCAGCTCTGGGGCTTCATACGAGCAGTACTTC.